This T cell receptor (beta chain) is from a study of control samples from healthy donors and cancer patients. This CDR3 spans 17 amino acids. The V and J ends lost 1 base and 5 bases, in that order; junction bases with no gene match: 11. Per germline, CDR1 SGHTA and CDR2 FQGNSA. Clones were read by immunoSEQ multiplex PCR, and TCRdb kept only the in-frame ones, dropping some. The sample carries roughly 160,000 clones, 85% to 90% recorded once. The genes are TRBV7-2 and TRBJ2-3, with TRBD2 matching over 8 bases. This sequence originates from a woman aged 25 to 39 in good health. Material for sequencing was blood. The chain's CDR3 is CASSLGRVAGYVDTQYF. Here the CDR3 DNA reads TGTGCCAGCAGCTTAGGGAGGGTAGCGGGGTATGTAGATACGCAGTATTTT.